This TCR beta chain comes out of a study of shared clonotypes between healthy human individuals. Study-wide results and caveats: Generally, naive subsets came out with larger estimated richness than memory subsets.

Assay: immunoSEQ multiplex PCR; the TCRdb copy retains only in-frame clones and omits some. This sample has millions of clones, with approximately 95% found just once. Regarding this clone: What it recognizes is unknown. At the DNA level, this CDR3 is encoded by other sequences in the same sample as well.

Every donor was a Caucasian adult from Nashville, Tennessee. V lost 4 bases and J lost 3; bases outside the gene matches: 8. The germline gives CDR1 SGHRS, CDR2 YFSETQ. The CDR3 has 15 residues. The V gene is TRBV5-1, the J gene TRBJ2-7, with 9 bases fitting TRBD1. This TCR derives from a man aged 18 to 30 in good health. Some clones in this sample may be carry-over from other donors' samples. The sequencing input was naive CD4+ T cells from PBMCs. Described subset: CD45RA+ positively selected. The CDR3 nucleotides read TGCGCCAGCAGCCTGACAGGGGGGAATAGCTACGAGCAGTACTTC. It codes for CASSLTGGNSYEQYF.